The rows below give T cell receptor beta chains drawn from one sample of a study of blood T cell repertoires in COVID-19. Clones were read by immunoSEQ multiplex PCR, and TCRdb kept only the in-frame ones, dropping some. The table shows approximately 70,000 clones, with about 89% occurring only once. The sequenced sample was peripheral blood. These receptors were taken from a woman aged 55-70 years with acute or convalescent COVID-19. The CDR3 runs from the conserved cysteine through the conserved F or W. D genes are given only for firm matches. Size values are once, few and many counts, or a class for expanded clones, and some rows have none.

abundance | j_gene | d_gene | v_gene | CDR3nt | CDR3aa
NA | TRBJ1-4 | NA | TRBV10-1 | TGCGCCAGCAGTCTGCAGGGGTTCGATGAAAAACTGTTTTTT | CASSLQGFDEKLFF
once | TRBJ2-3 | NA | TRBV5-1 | TGCGCCAGCAGCTTGGACGGGGGTAGGGCAGATACGCAGTATTTT | CASSLDGGRADTQYF
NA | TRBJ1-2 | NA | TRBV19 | TGTGCCAGTAGGTCTAGGGGAGGTCCCTTTCGTGGCTACACCTTC | CASRSRGGPFRGYTF
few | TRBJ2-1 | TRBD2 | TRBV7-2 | TGTGCCAGCAGCTTAACGCTAGCGGACAATGAGCAGTTCTTC | CASSLTLADNEQFF
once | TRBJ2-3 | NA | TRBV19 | TGTGCCAGCAGGGGAACATCCACAGATACGCAGTATTTT | CASRGTSTDTQYF
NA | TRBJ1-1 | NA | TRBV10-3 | TGTGCCATCAGTGACGTGGTCCTAAACACTGAAGCTTTCTTT | CAISDVVLNTEAFF
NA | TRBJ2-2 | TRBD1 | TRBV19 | TGTGCCTCCGGGACAGTTGTTTTCCTCGGGGAGCTGTTTTTT | CASGTVVFLGELFF
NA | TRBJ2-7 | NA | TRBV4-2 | TGTGCCAGCAGCCAACGAGATGGCTACGAGCAGTACTTC | CASSQRDGYEQYF
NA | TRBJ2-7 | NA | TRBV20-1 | TGCAGTGCTAGTTGGGGTAGGGGGACCTACGAGCAGTACTTC | CSASWGRGTYEQYF
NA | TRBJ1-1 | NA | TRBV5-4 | TGTGCCAGCAGCTTTGGGGGGGACACTGAAGCTTTCTTT | CASSFGGDTEAFF
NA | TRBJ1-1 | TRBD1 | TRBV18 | TGTGCCAGCTCCGGGACAGCCAACACTGAAGCTTTCTTT | CASSGTANTEAFF
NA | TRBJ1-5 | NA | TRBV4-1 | TGCGCCAGCAGCCAAGTGGCGGCGCTAAATCAGCCCCAGCATTTT | CASSQVAALNQPQHF
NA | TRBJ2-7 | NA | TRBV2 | TGTGCCAGCAGGCCGAATCGGGACGAGCAGTACTTC | CASRPNRDEQYF
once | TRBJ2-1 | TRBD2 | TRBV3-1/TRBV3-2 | TGTGCCAGCAGCCAACGACGGGGGGGGAGCTCCTACAATGAGCAGTTCTTC | CASSQRRGGSSYNEQFF
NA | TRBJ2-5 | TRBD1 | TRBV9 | TGTGCCAGCAGCGTAGCTGTAGGGGGCGAGACCCAGTACTTC | CASSVAVGGETQYF
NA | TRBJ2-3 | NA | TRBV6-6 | TGTGCCAGCAGTTCGGCAGTCCAGAGGGATACGCAGTATTTT | CASSSAVQRDTQYF
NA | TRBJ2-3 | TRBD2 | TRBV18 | TGTGCCAGCTCACCACTGGCTGCGGGGGGTAGCACAGATACGCAGTATTTT | CASSPLAAGGSTDTQYF
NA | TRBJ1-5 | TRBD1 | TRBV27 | TGTGCCAGCAGTCTTCTAAGCTACGGACAGGGTATTGATCAGCCCCAGCATTTT | CASSLLSYGQGIDQPQHF
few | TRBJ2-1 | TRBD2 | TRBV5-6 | TGTGCCAGCAGCCCGGGACTACGGTCCCAGTTGTTCTTC | CASSPGLRSQLFF
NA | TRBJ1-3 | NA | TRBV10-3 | TGTGCCACACAGGGCGCAAGCTACTCTGGAAACACCATATATTTT | CATQGASYSGNTIYF
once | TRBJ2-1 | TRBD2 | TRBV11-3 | TGTGCCAGCAGCTTAGTCATGACAGCGGGATACAATGAGCAGTTCTTC | CASSLVMTAGYNEQFF
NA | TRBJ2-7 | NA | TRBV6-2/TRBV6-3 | TGTGCCAGCAGCGAAGGACCGGGATTCTCCTCCTACGAGCAGTACTTC | CASSEGPGFSSYEQYF
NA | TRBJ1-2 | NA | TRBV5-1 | TGCGCCAGCAGCTTGGGAGCTGATGGCTACACCTTC | CASSLGADGYTF
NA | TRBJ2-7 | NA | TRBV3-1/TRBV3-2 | TGTGCCAGCAGCCATCCACTCAGGTGGGACGAGCAGTACTTC | CASSHPLRWDEQYF
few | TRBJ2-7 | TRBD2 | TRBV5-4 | TGTGCCAGCAGGCCAGCGGGGGGCCTTTCCTACGAGCAGTACTTC | CASRPAGGLSYEQYF
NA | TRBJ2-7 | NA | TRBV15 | TGTGCCACCAGCAGAGAGGTAAAAGGGGCCACCTCCTCCTACGAGCAGTACTTC | CATSREVKGATSSYEQYF
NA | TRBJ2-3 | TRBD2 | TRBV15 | TGTGCCACCAGCAGAGATAGGGCGGCGCTAGCGGGGGTTACAGATACGCAGTATTTT | CATSRDRAALAGVTDTQYF
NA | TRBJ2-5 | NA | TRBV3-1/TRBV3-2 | TGTGCCAGCAGCCAAGGTAGATCCCAAGAGACCCAGTACTTC | CASSQGRSQETQYF
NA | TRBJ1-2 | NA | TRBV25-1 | TGTGCCAGCAGTCGTGAGGGAGGACTCTACGGCTACACCTTC | CASSREGGLYGYTF
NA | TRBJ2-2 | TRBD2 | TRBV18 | TGTGCCAGCTCACCACCGAGGCTAGCGGGCGGGGAGCTGTTTTTT | CASSPPRLAGGELFF
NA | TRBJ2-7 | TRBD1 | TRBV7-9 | TGTGCCAGCAGCGCCGGTACAGGGGCCTACGAGCAGTACTTC | CASSAGTGAYEQYF
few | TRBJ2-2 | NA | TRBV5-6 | TGTGCCAGCAGCTTTCAGGGGGGAACCGGGGAGCTGTTTTTT | CASSFQGGTGELFF
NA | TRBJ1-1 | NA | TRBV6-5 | TGTGCCAGCAGCAGCAGGGTGGTGTGGAACACTGAAGCTTTCTTT | CASSSRVVWNTEAFF
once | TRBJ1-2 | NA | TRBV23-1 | TGCGCCAGCAGTCAATATTGGCACAGGGTCTATGGCTACACCTTC | CASSQYWHRVYGYTF
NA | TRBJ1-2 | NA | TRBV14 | TGTGCCAGCAGCAAAACAGGGAACTATGGCTACACCTTC | CASSKTGNYGYTF
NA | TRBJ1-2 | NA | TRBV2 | TGTGCCAGCAGTGCTGCGGGGGTGAGCTACACCTTC | CASSAAGVSYTF
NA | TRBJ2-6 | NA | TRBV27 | TGTGCCAGCAGCCCCCCAGGGGCCGGGGCCAACGTCCTGACTTTC | CASSPPGAGANVLTF
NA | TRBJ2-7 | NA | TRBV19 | TGTGCCAGTAGTATAGGACACCTCTCCTACGAGCAGTACTTC | CASSIGHLSYEQYF
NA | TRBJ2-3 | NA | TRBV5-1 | TGCGCCAGCAGCTTGCTTCCGGGAGCAGATACGCAGTATTTT | CASSLLPGADTQYF
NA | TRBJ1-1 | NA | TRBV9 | TGTGCCAGCAGCGCCGGACCAGAGGGCACTGAAGCTTTCTTT | CASSAGPEGTEAFF
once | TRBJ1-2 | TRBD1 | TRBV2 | TGTGCCAGCATTCCGGGACAGGTCTATGGCTACACCTTC | CASIPGQVYGYTF
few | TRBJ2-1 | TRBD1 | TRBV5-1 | TGCGCCAGCTGGGACAGGGGGGACTACAATGAGCAGTTCTTC | CASWDRGDYNEQFF
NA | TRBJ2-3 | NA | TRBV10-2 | TGCGCCAGCAGTGAGTTGGGGAGAATCACAGATACGCAGTATTTT | CASSELGRITDTQYF
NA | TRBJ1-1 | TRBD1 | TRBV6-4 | TGTGCCAGCAGACGGACAGGGAGCACTGAAGCTTTCTTT | CASRRTGSTEAFF
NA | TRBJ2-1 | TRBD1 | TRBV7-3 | TGTGCCAGCAGCACCGGGACAGAGGGTGAGCAGTTCTTC | CASSTGTEGEQFF
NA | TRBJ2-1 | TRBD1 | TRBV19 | TGTGCCAGTAGCGGAGAGGGGGCAGTTTACAATGAGCAGTTCTTC | CASSGEGAVYNEQFF
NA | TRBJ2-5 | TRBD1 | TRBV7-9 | TGTGCCAGCAGCTTACCTCCGACAGGGGAAAGCTGGACGGAGGAGACCCAGTACTTC | CASSLPPTGESWTEETQYF
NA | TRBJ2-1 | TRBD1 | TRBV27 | TGTGCCAGCAGTTTAGTGCCGGGACAGGGGGTCATCTTC | CASSLVPGQGVIF
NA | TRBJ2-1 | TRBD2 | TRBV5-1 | TGCGCCAGCAGCCCGGGACTAGCGGGGGTTGAGCAGTTCTTC | CASSPGLAGVEQFF
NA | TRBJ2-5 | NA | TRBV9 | TGTGCCAGCAGCGTAGGGGGGGTTGAGACCCAGTACTTC | CASSVGGVETQYF
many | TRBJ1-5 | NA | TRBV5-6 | TGTGCCAGCAGCTTGGTGGGTGACAGCCTCAATCAGCCCCAGCATTTT | CASSLVGDSLNQPQHF
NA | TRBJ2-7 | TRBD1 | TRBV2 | TGTGCCAGCAGAGACCCGGGACAGGGGAGCTCCTACGAGCAGTACTTC | CASRDPGQGSSYEQYF
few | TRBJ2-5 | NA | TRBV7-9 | TGTGCCAGCAGCTTGCTAGTTGCGGGGGAGACCCAGTACTTC | CASSLLVAGETQYF
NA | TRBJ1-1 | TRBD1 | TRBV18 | TGTGCCAGCTCAGCCAGGGGGCAGAACACTGAAGCTTTCTTT | CASSARGQNTEAFF
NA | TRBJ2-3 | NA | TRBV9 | TGTGCCAGCAGCGTATCTCCTACAGATACGCAGTATTTT | CASSVSPTDTQYF
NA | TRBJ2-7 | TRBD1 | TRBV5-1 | TGCGCCAGCAGCCAACGACAGGGGGCGTACTCCTACGAGCAGTACTTC | CASSQRQGAYSYEQYF
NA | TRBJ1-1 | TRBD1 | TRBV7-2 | TGTGCCAGCACCGGAGACGGACAGGGTTTGAACACTGAAGCTTTCTTT | CASTGDGQGLNTEAFF